This TCR beta chain appears in the sequencing data of a study of Graves' ophthalmopathy and Graves' hyperthyroidism. This clonotype has a count of ten or more. TCR beta CDR3 regions were amplified from RNA transcripts. An initial RT-PCR round employing HTBI primers preceded a second-round multiplex PCR. TCRdb reanalysed the multiplex PCR reads using MiXCR and keeps one entry per CDR3 protein. Of roughly 400,000 distinct CDR3 sequences in the sample, about 18% are singletons; the top ten hold roughly 2.3%. Germline CDR1 MNHEY, CDR2 SVGEGT. This CDR3 spans 14 amino acids. V gave up 6 bases and J gave up 9 bases; unmatched junction bases: 10.

This sequence originates from an adult woman with stable Graves' hyperthyroidism. Material: peripheral blood. V and J are TRBV6-2 or TRBV6-3 and TRBJ1-5; 8 bases are a match to TRBD1. The CDR3 nucleotides read TGTGCCAGCAGATATGGACAGGGCCGATGGCCCCAGCATTTT. Residues: CASRYGQGRWPQHF.